Listed below are T cell receptor beta chains from one sample, sequenced in a study of shared clonotypes between healthy human individuals. Assay used: immunoSEQ multiplex PCR; TCRdb lists only in-frame clones, some missing. The sample shows 1.5 million to 2.5 million clones, roughly 94% of them seen only once. Sequenced sample: naive CD8+ T cells sorted from blood. The receptors shown here come from a man younger than 35 in good health. CDR3s include the opening cysteine and the closing phenylalanine or tryptophan. Fields, in order: clone size, D gene, V gene, J gene, CDR3 length, CDR3 DNA, CDR3 protein. A D gene is named only where the DNA matches it firmly. Size values are once, few and many counts, or a class for expanded clones, and some rows have none.

size: .
D: .
V: TRBV30
J: TRBJ2-2
length: 15
DNA: TGTGCCTGGAGTGTACAACCAGCATCCACCGGGGAGCTGTTTTTT
CDR3: CAWSVQPASTGELFF

size: .
D: .
V: TRBV7-9
J: TRBJ2-2
length: 15
DNA: TGTGCCAGCATATTACCCGGACACAACACCGGGGAGCTGTTTTTT
CDR3: CASILPGHNTGELFF

size: .
D: TRBD1
V: TRBV4-3
J: TRBJ2-1
length: 16
DNA: TGCGCCAGCAGCCAAGAAAGGGACAGAGTCTACAATGAGCAGTTCTTC
CDR3: CASSQERDRVYNEQFF

size: .
D: TRBD1
V: TRBV10-2
J: TRBJ1-1
length: 15
DNA: TGCGCCAGCAGTGACCCGGGACAGGGAGATACTGAAGCTTTCTTT
CDR3: CASSDPGQGDTEAFF

size: .
D: TRBD1
V: TRBV5-1
J: TRBJ2-1
length: 13
DNA: TGCGCCAGCAGGGGGACAGAATACAATGAGCAGTTCTTC
CDR3: CASRGTEYNEQFF

size: .
D: .
V: TRBV19
J: TRBJ2-7
length: 13
DNA: TGTGCCAGTAGTACCGGGGCCTCCTACGAGCAGTACTTC
CDR3: CASSTGASYEQYF

size: once
D: .
V: TRBV6-5
J: TRBJ2-1
length: 11
DNA: TGTGCCAGCAGTTGGGGGGTATGGCAGTTCTTC
CDR3: CASSWGVWQFF

size: .
D: .
V: TRBV28
J: TRBJ1-2
length: 14
DNA: TGTGCCAGCAGTTTACAGAGCTCAACAAGGGGCTACACCTTC
CDR3: CASSLQSSTRGYTF

size: .
D: .
V: TRBV4-1
J: TRBJ1-1
length: 14
DNA: TGCGCCAGCAGCCAGACAGCGATTAACACTGAAGCTTTCTTT
CDR3: CASSQTAINTEAFF

size: .
D: .
V: TRBV19
J: TRBJ2-7
length: 13
DNA: TGTGCCAGTAGTTACCAGGATGGATACGAGCAGTACTTC
CDR3: CASSYQDGYEQYF

size: .
D: .
V: TRBV5-4
J: TRBJ1-2
length: 13
DNA: TGTGCCAGCAGCTCCCACCAAAGGGATGGCTACACCTTC
CDR3: CASSSHQRDGYTF

size: .
D: .
V: TRBV29-1
J: TRBJ1-4
length: 13
DNA: TGCAGCTTTCGAGACGGAGTTAATGAAAAACTGTTTTTT
CDR3: CSFRDGVNEKLFF

size: .
D: TRBD1
V: TRBV5-1
J: TRBJ2-1
length: 15
DNA: TGCGCCAGCAGCTTGGTGGCAGGGGGCCTCGGTGAGCAGTTCTTC
CDR3: CASSLVAGGLGEQFF

size: once
D: .
V: TRBV5-1
J: TRBJ1-1
length: 13
DNA: TGCGCCAGCAGCTTGGGACGGGGGACTGAAGCTTTCTTT
CDR3: CASSLGRGTEAFF

size: .
D: .
V: TRBV19
J: TRBJ1-5
length: 16
DNA: TGTGCCAGTAGTCCCGTCGACAGCTATAGCAATCAGCCCCAGCATTTT
CDR3: CASSPVDSYSNQPQHF

size: once
D: TRBD1
V: TRBV27
J: TRBJ1-5
length: 16
DNA: TGTGCCAGCAGCCCCGGGACAGGGCCTGTCGAGGAGCCCCAGCATTTT
CDR3: CASSPGTGPVEEPQHF

size: .
D: .
V: TRBV5-1
J: TRBJ1-1
length: 14
DNA: TGCGCCAGCAGCTTGGCCACAAGGGACACTGAAGCTTTCTTT
CDR3: CASSLATRDTEAFF

size: .
D: TRBD1
V: TRBV9
J: TRBJ2-7
length: 13
DNA: TGTGCCAGCGACGGGACAGGGGATTGCGAGCAGTACTTC
CDR3: CASDGTGDCEQYF

size: .
D: .
V: TRBV19
J: TRBJ1-5
length: 15
DNA: TGTGCCAGTACCAAGACGGATTATAGCAATCAGCCCCAGCATTTT
CDR3: CASTKTDYSNQPQHF

size: .
D: TRBD2
V: TRBV27
J: TRBJ2-7
length: 16
DNA: TGTGCCAGCAGTTTGCTTGGGACTAGCGGAGCCTACGAGCAGTACTTC
CDR3: CASSLLGTSGAYEQYF

size: .
D: TRBD1
V: TRBV5-1
J: TRBJ2-1
length: 15
DNA: TGCGCCAGCAGCTGGACAGGGACCGTTTACAATGAGCAGTTCTTC
CDR3: CASSWTGTVYNEQFF

size: .
D: TRBD2
V: TRBV29-1
J: TRBJ2-3
length: 14
DNA: TGCAGCGTTGTGACTAGCGCGAACCGGGATACGCAGTATTTT
CDR3: CSVVTSANRDTQYF

size: .
D: .
V: TRBV28
J: TRBJ2-7
length: 11
DNA: TGTGCCAGCAGTACCAATTACGAGCAGTACTTC
CDR3: CASSTNYEQYF

size: .
D: .
V: TRBV27
J: TRBJ1-2
length: 14
DNA: TGTGCCAGCAGTTTATTAGGGGGTCTCTATGGCTACACCTTC
CDR3: CASSLLGGLYGYTF

size: .
D: .
V: TRBV4-3
J: TRBJ2-3
length: 14
DNA: TGCGCCAGCAGCCAAAGACAGAGCACAGATACGCAGTATTTT
CDR3: CASSQRQSTDTQYF

size: .
D: TRBD1
V: TRBV10-2
J: TRBJ2-3
length: 14
DNA: TGCGCCGGCCTACAGGGGGCGCCGACAGATACGCAGTATTTT
CDR3: CAGLQGAPTDTQYF

size: .
D: TRBD1
V: TRBV19
J: TRBJ1-5
length: 14
DNA: TGTGCCACGGCGGACAGGCAAAGCAATCAGCCCCAGCATTTT
CDR3: CATADRQSNQPQHF

size: .
D: .
V: TRBV4-1
J: TRBJ2-3
length: 17
DNA: TGCGCCAGCAGCCAAGACGAGACAGACTTCCTCACAGATACGCAGTATTTT
CDR3: CASSQDETDFLTDTQYF

size: .
D: .
V: TRBV14
J: TRBJ2-1
length: 18
DNA: TGTGCCAGCAGCCAAGACTGGGAAGGGACCCGATGGGGCAATGAGCAGTTCTTC
CDR3: CASSQDWEGTRWGNEQFF

size: .
D: TRBD2
V: TRBV6-1
J: TRBJ2-7
length: 16
DNA: TGTGCCAGCAGTGAATCGGCTAGCGGGACCTCCTACGAGCAGTACTTC
CDR3: CASSESASGTSYEQYF

size: .
D: TRBD2
V: TRBV6-5
J: TRBJ2-5
length: 14
DNA: TGTGCCAGCAGTTCGGGACTAGGGGGGGAGACCCAGTACTTC
CDR3: CASSSGLGGETQYF

size: .
D: .
V: TRBV7-8
J: TRBJ2-7
length: 16
DNA: TGTGCCAGCAGCTTAGCACCGGGAGTCTCTGGGGGCGAGCAGTACTTC
CDR3: CASSLAPGVSGGEQYF

size: .
D: .
V: TRBV27
J: TRBJ2-1
length: 15
DNA: TGTGCCAGCAGCTATGCAGGGGACTCTACATATGAGCAGTTCTTC
CDR3: CASSYAGDSTYEQFF

size: .
D: TRBD1
V: TRBV29-1
J: TRBJ2-5
length: 16
DNA: TGCAGCGTTGAAGATCCCGGGACAGGGGAAACAGAGACCCAGTACTTC
CDR3: CSVEDPGTGETETQYF

size: .
D: TRBD1
V: TRBV5-4
J: TRBJ1-5
length: 15
DNA: TGTGCCAGCAGCTTAGGGACAGGGGTCGGCCAGCCCCAGCATTTT
CDR3: CASSLGTGVGQPQHF

size: .
D: .
V: TRBV9
J: TRBJ1-6
length: 14
DNA: TGTGCCAGCAGCGGCGCGGTTTATAATTCACCCCTCCACTTT
CDR3: CASSGAVYNSPLHF

size: .
D: .
V: TRBV6-6
J: TRBJ2-5
length: 14
DNA: TGTGCCAGCAGTTACTCCGGTCCTGGGGAGACCCAGTACTTC
CDR3: CASSYSGPGETQYF

size: .
D: .
V: TRBV4-1
J: TRBJ1-2
length: 15
DNA: TGCGCCAGCAGCCAAGATTCCGCCGGGAGCTATGGCTACACCTTC
CDR3: CASSQDSAGSYGYTF

size: .
D: TRBD2
V: TRBV6-6
J: TRBJ2-3
length: 16
DNA: TGTGCCAGCAGTTACGGGACTAGCGGGACTGCAGATACGCAGTATTTT
CDR3: CASSYGTSGTADTQYF

size: .
D: TRBD1
V: TRBV30
J: TRBJ1-1
length: 13
DNA: TGTGCCTGGAGTCGGGACAGTAACACTGAAGCTTTCTTT
CDR3: CAWSRDSNTEAFF

size: .
D: .
V: TRBV2
J: TRBJ2-6
length: 18
DNA: TGTGCCAGCAGTGAAGGGGTCGGGGCGGACTCTGGGGCCAACGTCCTGACTTTC
CDR3: CASSEGVGADSGANVLTF

size: .
D: .
V: TRBV4-1
J: TRBJ1-5
length: 16
DNA: TGCGCCAGCAGCCAAGAAGGTCACCCGCCTTTTCAGCCCCAGCATTTT
CDR3: CASSQEGHPPFQPQHF

size: .
D: .
V: TRBV13
J: TRBJ2-7
length: 12
DNA: TGTGCCAGCAGCTTGACGAACTACGAGCAGTACTTC
CDR3: CASSLTNYEQYF